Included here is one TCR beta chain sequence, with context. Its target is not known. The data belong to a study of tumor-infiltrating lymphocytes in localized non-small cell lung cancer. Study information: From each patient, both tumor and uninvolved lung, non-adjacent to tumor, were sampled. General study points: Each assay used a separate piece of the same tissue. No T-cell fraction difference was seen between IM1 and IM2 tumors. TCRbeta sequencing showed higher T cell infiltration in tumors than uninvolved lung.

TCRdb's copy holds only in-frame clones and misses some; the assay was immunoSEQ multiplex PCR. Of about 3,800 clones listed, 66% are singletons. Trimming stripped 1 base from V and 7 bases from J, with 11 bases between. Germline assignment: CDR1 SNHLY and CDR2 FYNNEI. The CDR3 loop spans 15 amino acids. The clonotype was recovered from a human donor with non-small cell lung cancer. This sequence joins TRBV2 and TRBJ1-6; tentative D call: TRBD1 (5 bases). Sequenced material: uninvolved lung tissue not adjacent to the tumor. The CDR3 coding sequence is TGTGCCAGCAGTGAAGGAGGGACTTGGAATTCACCCCTCCACTTT. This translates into CASSEGGTWNSPLHF.